This paragraph reports one TCR beta chain. Germline V lookup: CDR1 LNHDA, CDR2 SQIVND (reference sequence). With 5 bases removed from V and 0 bases from J, the gap between germline ends came to 14 bases. CDR3 size: 15 residues. This entry is derived from a study of blood T cell repertoires in COVID-19. Study background: COVID-19 samples, acute and convalescent, were from the United States, Italy and Spain.

Data came from immunoSEQ multiplex PCR; TCRdb stores just in-frame clones and leaves some out. Altogether around 300,000 clones are present, around 90% being singletons, with the ten largest covering approximately 0.94%. The sequence derives from a woman in her thirties or forties who had recovered from COVID-19. This rearrangement joins TRBV19 to TRBJ2-7, with a tentative D call TRBD2 (5 bases). Material for sequencing was peripheral blood. This CDR3 reads CASSSLDSPSYEQYF. CDR3 sequence (DNA): TGTGCCAGTAGTTCTCTGGACTCACCCTCCTACGAGCAGTACTTC.